The 31 T cell receptor beta chains below all came from one sample that was sequenced in a study of T cell clonality in common variable immunodeficiency. Data came from immunoSEQ multiplex PCR; TCRdb stores just in-frame clones and leaves some out. The specimen has around 30,000 clones, none found just once. Regarding the study as a whole: Fewer deletions and N-nucleotide insertions were reportedly seen in common variable immunodeficiency TCR beta sequences.

Antigens for these TCRs are unknown. The sequencing input was peripheral blood mononuclear cells. All receptors come from a human donor with common variable immunodeficiency.

Remarks on this clone: The read falls 3 residues short of the CDR3 end, and the missing part is taken from the germline J gene. The chain couples TRBV6-2 or TRBV6-3 to TRBJ1-2; TRBD1 might be the D (6 bases). This CDR3 has 17 amino acids. Trimming took off 2 bases at V and 3 bases at J, with 19 bases between the two ends. Germline V gene sequence: CDR1 MNHEY, CDR2 SVGEGT. Incomplete CDR3 DNA: TGTGCCAGCAGTTACCCGTCCGGGGACACCCTCCACTATGGC. Translation gives CASSYPSGDTLHYG. The entire CDR3 is CASSYPSGDTLHYGYTF.

This clone was counted between two and nine times. The read gets to within 3 residues of the CDR3 end, and the germline J gene fills in the rest. The chain joins TRBV19 to TRBJ2-5; a possible D gene is TRBD1 (6 bases). Germline V gene data show CDR1 as LNHDA and CDR2 as SQIVND (reference sequence). The CDR3 covers 13 residues. The V gene lost 1 base and the J gene lost 5 bases, with 8 bases spanning the gap. The CDR3 bases that were read are TGTGCCAGTAGTATAGCAGGGGAGGAGACC. The encoded protein is CASSIAGEET. The whole CDR3 sequence reads CASSIAGEETQYF. Variable domain in full (rest from reference TRBV19 and TRBJ2-5): DGGITQSPKYLFRKEGQNVTLSCEQNLNHDAMYWYRQDPGQGLRLIYYSQIVNDFQKGDIAEGYSVSREKKESFPLTVTSAQKNPTAFYLCASSIAGEETQYFGPGTRLLVL.

Worth noting for this clone: The observed sequence ends 3 residues before the CDR3 terminus, with the missing tail filled in from the germline J gene. The chain has TRBV30 and TRBJ2-6; no clear D gene. The germline V gene has CDR1 GTSNPN and CDR2 SVGIG (reference sequence). Trimming took 3 bases from V and 6 from J, leaving 9 bases between them. This CDR3 region has 13 residues. The CDR3 is CAWRPSSANVLTF. The sequenced part of the CDR3 DNA is TGTGCCTGGAGGCCAAGCTCGGCCAACGTC.

This clone was seen only a few times. From the germline J gene comes the end of the CDR3, since the read stops 3 residues before it. The chain is built from TRBV13 and TRBJ2-7, with D possibly matching TRBD2 (5 bases). V lost 5 bases and J lost 4, with 21 bases in between. Germline CDR1 PRHDT, CDR2 FYEKMQ (reference sequence). The CDR3 spans 16 residues. The CDR3 here is CASSPLSTEGLYEQYF. The sequenced CDR3 bases are TGTGCCAGCAGCCCCCTGTCGACCGAGGGCCTTTACGAG.

This clone was seen many times. The missing CDR3 end, 3 residues past where the read stops, is filled in from the germline J gene. The gene calls are TRBV19 and TRBJ2-7, with 7 nucleotides matching TRBD1. The CDR3 contains 14 residues. Germline CDR1 and CDR2: LNHDA and SQIVND (reference sequence). Losses at the gene ends were 7 bases for V and 2 bases for J; bases not matched to a gene: 8. CDR3 region: CASTDRVPPYEQYF. The sequenced part of the CDR3 DNA is TGTGCCAGTACCGACAGGGTACCACCCTACGAG.

This clone was picked up many times. Sequencing ends 3 residues short of the CDR3 end; the germline J gene provides the rest. The chain joins TRBV5-6 to TRBJ2-3, with D hard to call. Germline loops: CDR1 SGHDT, CDR2 YYEEEE. Trimming removed 1 base from V and 8 bases from J, with 14 bases in between. This CDR3 spans 14 amino acids. CDR3 DNA (partial): TGTGCCAGCAGCTTGCTGTCACCGGCTAGTACG. Protein: CASSLLSPAST. The whole CDR3 sequence reads CASSLLSPASTQYF.

This clone appeared many times. The read gets to within 3 residues of the CDR3 end, and the germline J gene fills in the rest. The rearrangement joins TRBV23-1 to TRBJ2-7; maybe TRBD2 (7 bases). TRBV23-1 is noted as an ORF with a role that remains uncertain. V was clipped by 1 base and J by 0 bases, with 16 bases between them. The CDR3 loop spans 17 amino acids. The CDR3 spells CASSQFKGGGSSYEQYF. The sequenced CDR3 bases are TGCGCCAGCAGTCAATTTAAGGGGGGGGGAAGCTCCTACGAG.

By share of the sample, this clone is medium-sized (0.01 to 0.1%). The read terminates 3 residues before the CDR3 end, so the remaining end is supplied by the germline J gene. The chain employs TRBV16 and TRBJ2-7; TRBD1 agrees at 10 bases. The CDR3 is made up of 15 amino acids. Germline values: CDR1 KGHSY, CDR2 FQNENV. V lost 2 bases and J lost 4; bases outside the gene matches: 5. CDR3 region: CASSQTGQGSYEQYF. Partial CDR3 DNA: TGTGCCAGCAGCCAAACGGGACAGGGGTCGTACGAG.

This clone showed up many times. The CDR3 extends 3 residues past the end of the read, so its final part is completed from the germline J gene. The rearrangement links TRBV6-1 to TRBJ1-1; 11 bases fit TRBD1. This CDR3 region has 14 residues. Trimming took 4 bases from V and 4 from J; bases not matched to a gene: 2. Germline CDR1 and CDR2: MNHNS and SASEGT. CDR3 DNA, as far as it was read: TGTGCCAGCAGTGGGGGGACAGGGGGCACTGAA. Amino acid sequence: CASSGGTGGTE. The entire CDR3 protein is CASSGGTGGTEAFF.

This clone was counted only a few times. From the germline J gene comes the end of the CDR3, since the read stops 3 residues before it. V is TRBV18 and J is TRBJ2-5; a weak D match, TRBD2 (6 bases). Germline V lookup: CDR1 KGHSH, CDR2 LQKENI. The V end lost 2 bases, the J end lost 2 bases, and 9 bases lay between the germline ends. The CDR3 length is 14 residues. CDR3 in amino acids: CASSPGTRQETQYF. CDR3 bases read: TGTGCCAGCTCACCAGGGACTCGGCAAGAGACC.

This clone was picked up many times. The read terminates 3 residues before the CDR3 end, so the remaining end is supplied by the germline J gene. V and J are TRBV29-1 and TRBJ2-3; TRBD2 matches at 12 bases. This CDR3 comprises 15 residues. Germline-derived CDR1 and CDR2 are SQVTM and ANQGSEA. The V segment lost 4 bases and the J segment 2 bases; nucleotides outside the gene matches: 4. The CDR3: CSVGRTSGATDTQYF. The sequenced CDR3 bases are TGCAGCGTTGGGCGGACTAGCGGGGCCACAGATACG.

This clone showed up just a few times. The CDR3 goes on 3 residues after the read ends, and that part is filled in from the germline J gene. This chain uses TRBV19 with TRBJ2-7; possibly TRBD2 for D (5 bases). The CDR3 contains 16 residues. Germline-derived CDR1 and CDR2 are LNHDA and SQIVND (reference sequence). V dropped 5 bases and J dropped 0 bases, with 17 bases sitting between them. The CDR3 here is CASSGSLSGSSYEQYF. Incomplete CDR3 DNA: TGTGCCAGTAGTGGTTCCTTGAGCGGAAGCTCCTACGAG.

There are many counts of this clone. The read ends 3 residues shy of where the CDR3 ends; the end is completed using the germline J gene. V and J are TRBV10-1 and TRBJ2-1; 14 nucleotides align to TRBD2. The CDR3 is 18 residues long. V was clipped by 0 bases and J by 8 bases; unmatched bases: 9. Per germline, CDR1 WNHNN and CDR2 SYGVQD (reference sequence). The sequenced part of the CDR3 DNA is TGCGCCAGCAGTGAGTCCCCGACCGGGACTAGCGGGAGTTATGAG. Residues: CASSESPTGTSGSYE. The entire CDR3 is CASSESPTGTSGSYEQFF.

This clone was observed at least ten times. From the germline J gene comes the end of the CDR3, since the read stops 3 residues before it. This rearrangement joins TRBV19 to TRBJ1-2; D possibly corresponds to TRBD1 (5 bases). The CDR3 totals 11 residues. The germline V gene has CDR1 LNHDA and CDR2 SQIVND (reference sequence). The CDR3 spells CASTAGSHYTF. Incomplete CDR3 DNA: TGTGCCAGTACGGCAGGGAGTCAC.

With regard to this clone: With the read ending 3 residues before the CDR3 end, the germline J gene is used to fill in that end. The chain employs TRBV10-3 and TRBJ2-5, with a weak D call TRBD1 (6 bases). Trimming took off 0 bases at V and 7 bases at J, with 9 bases between the two ends. Per the germline V gene, CDR1 is ENHRY and CDR2 is SYGVKD. This CDR3 contains 13 residues. Partial CDR3 DNA: TGTGCCATCAGTGAGTCGACAGGCACGACC. Translated, it gives CAISESTGTT. The entire CDR3 is CAISESTGTTQYF.

Many counts were recorded for this clone. Sequencing ends 3 residues short of the CDR3 end; the germline J gene provides the rest. This chain uses TRBV10-3 with TRBJ1-2; D is ambiguous. Germline V gives CDR1 ENHRY, CDR2 SYGVKD. Deletions cut 11 bases from V and 4 bases from J, with 14 bases between. The CDR3 sequence is 12 residues long. CDR3 DNA, as far as it was read: TGTGCCTCGAACACCAATTCCTATGGC. Translating it yields CASNTNSYG. The CDR3 in full is CASNTNSYGYTF.

This clone showed up just a few times. The sequence runs out 3 residues before the end of the CDR3; the remainder is reconstructed from the germline J gene. The chain has TRBV30 and TRBJ2-4, with 9 bases fitting TRBD1. Germline values: CDR1 GTSNPN, CDR2 SVGIG (reference sequence). The CDR3 sequence is 11 residues long. The trim removed 8 bases at V and 9 bases at J, leaving 5 bases unmatched. The covered CDR3 bases are TGTGCCATTGGACAGGGGAGCATT. This encodes CAIGQGSI. The full CDR3 reads CAIGQGSIQYF.

Many counts were recorded for this clone. The read ends 3 residues early relative to the CDR3; the germline J gene fills the gap. The chain employs TRBV10-1 and TRBJ1-2, with D perhaps matching TRBD1 (5 bases). CDR1 WNHNN and CDR2 SYGVQD come from the germline V gene (reference sequence). This CDR3 spans 15 amino acids. V was clipped by 4 bases and J by 0 bases, with 12 bases between them. The chain's CDR3 is CASSGRGRTNYGYTF. The sequenced CDR3 bases are TGCGCCAGCAGTGGGCGGGGGAGGACTAACTATGGC.

Comment on this clone: The CDR3 end falls 3 residues outside the read, so it is completed with the germline J gene. The chain employs TRBV7-8 and TRBJ2-1; weak D call: TRBD1 (6 bases). The CDR3 consists of 12 residues. CDR1 is SGHVS and CDR2 is FQNEAQ in the germline V gene. The V and J ends lost 8 bases and 9 bases respectively, with 14 bases between them. The covered CDR3 bases are TGTGCCAGCGGCCGAAGGGGGTTTGAG. This gives the protein CASGRRGFE. The whole CDR3 sequence reads CASGRRGFEQFF.

In regard to this clone: The CDR3 goes on 3 residues after the read ends, and that part is filled in from the germline J gene. The same CDR3 also results from other DNA sequences found in this sample. This chain joins TRBV7-9 and TRBJ2-2; no firm D call. The length of the CDR3 is 13 residues. Deletions cut 1 base from V and 6 bases from J, with 6 bases between. Germline V CDR1 and CDR2: SEHNR, FQNEAQ (reference sequence). The CDR3 protein is CASSLGLAGELFF. CDR3 bases read: TGTGCCAGCAGCTTAGGACTGGCCGGGGAG.

In the case of this clone: The read is 3 residues too short to cover the CDR3 end, so that end is filled in from the germline J gene. V gene TRBV18 combines with J gene TRBJ2-1; 13 nucleotides line up with TRBD2. The CDR3 spans 15 residues. Germline V gene sequence: CDR1 KGHSH, CDR2 LQKENI. J gave up 5 bases and V 2 bases, and 0 bases lay outside the gene matches. Incomplete CDR3 DNA: TGTGCCAGCTCACCAGGGACTAGCGGGAACAATGAG. Its protein product is CASSPGTSGNNE. The entire CDR3 is CASSPGTSGNNEQFF.

This clone was counted only a few times. One end of the junction does not line up with germline, which may come from a read error. From the germline J gene comes the end of the CDR3, since the read stops 3 residues before it. V is TRBV7-2 and J is TRBJ2-3; D might be TRBD2 (6 bases). This CDR3 spans 12 amino acids. CDR1 and CDR2 from the germline V gene are SGHTA and FQGNSA. The CDR3 sequence: CASRLGGNTQYF. The part of the CDR3 DNA that was read is TGTGCCAGCCGCTTGGGGGGAAATACG.

This clone appeared many times. The read ends 3 residues shy of where the CDR3 ends; the end is completed using the germline J gene. The genes are TRBV2 and TRBJ2-5; 8 bases agree with TRBD2. The germline V gene encodes CDR1 SNHLY and CDR2 FYNNEI. The CDR3 has 14 amino acids. Germline trimming cut 5 bases from V and 3 bases from J; bases unmatched to any gene: 5. The part of the CDR3 DNA that was read is TGTGCCAGCAGTCATACAGCGGGAGAAGAGACC. As protein: CASSHTAGEET. The entire CDR3 sequence reads CASSHTAGEETQYF.

This clone has ten or more counts. The CDR3 end falls 3 residues outside the read, so it is completed with the germline J gene. The chain uses TRBV18 and TRBJ2-7, with 10 positions matching TRBD2. V shed 6 bases and J 3 bases; nucleotides not matched to a gene: 5. The CDR3 spans 14 residues. CDR1 is KGHSH, CDR2 LQKENI, per germline. The CDR3 bases that were read are TGTGCCAGCTCGGCGACTAGCGGGCTCTACGAG. Protein product: CASSATSGLYE. The CDR3 as a whole reads CASSATSGLYEQYF.

The sequenced part of the CDR3 DNA is TGTGCCAGCAGTCACGGACTGGGAAAGGGCAATGAG. This gives the protein CASSHGLGKGNE. The full CDR3 reads CASSHGLGKGNEQFF. The V call is TRBV7-9, the J call TRBJ2-1; TRBD2 might be the D (5 bases). Read coverage stops 3 residues before the CDR3 terminus; the germline J gene supplies the remainder. Germline V CDR1 and CDR2: SEHNR, FQNEAQ (reference sequence). There are 15 residues in the CDR3. V shed 6 bases and J shed 6 bases, with 18 bases lying between them. The entire variable domain, with the rest obtained from reference TRBV7-9 and TRBJ2-1, is as follows: DTGVSQNPRHKITKRGQNVTFRCDPISEHNRLYWYRQTLGQGPEFLTYFQNEAQLEKSRLLSDRFSAERPKGSFSTLEIQRTEQGDSAMYLCASSHGLGKGNEQFFGPGTRLTVL.

There are many counts of this clone. The read terminates 3 residues ahead of where the CDR3 ends, so the germline J gene completes it. The J gene is TRBJ2-1, the V gene TRBV29-1; TRBD1 agrees at 9 bases. J was trimmed by 8 bases and V by 8 bases; bases with no gene match: 19. CDR1 and CDR2 from the germline V gene are SQVTM and ANQGSEA. This CDR3 is built from 16 residues. The CDR3 sequence is CSLPAPDRGIDDEQFF. The CDR3 DNA, read in part, is TGCAGCCTACCCGCCCCAGACAGGGGGATTGACGATGAG.

Concerning this clone: The read gets to within 3 residues of the CDR3 end, and the germline J gene fills in the rest. This chain links TRBV29-1 with TRBJ2-1, with D perhaps matching TRBD2 (6 bases). Per the germline V gene, CDR1 is SQVTM and CDR2 is ANQGSEA. V lost 1 base to trimming and J lost 1 base, with 11 bases between them. This CDR3 is built from 15 residues. The CDR3 loop is CSVEGPGLSYNEQFF. The sequenced CDR3 bases are TGCAGCGTTGAAGGCCCGGGACTGTCCTACAATGAG.

This clone appeared many times. The sequence runs out 3 residues before the end of the CDR3; the remainder is reconstructed from the germline J gene. V gene TRBV28 combines with J gene TRBJ2-7; possible D gene TRBD2, 6 bases. V shed 4 bases and J shed 0 bases, with 13 bases lying between them. This CDR3 region has 15 residues. Germline CDR1 MDHEN, CDR2 SYDVKM. The sequenced CDR3 bases are TGTGCCAGCAGTTCCGGGACTCACTACTCCTACGAG. This gives the protein CASSSGTHYSYE. The whole CDR3 protein is CASSSGTHYSYEQYF.

This clone was seen at least ten times. Read data end 3 residues before the CDR3 end; the end is taken from the germline J gene. The V and J genes are TRBV7-9 and TRBJ2-7; D is possibly TRBD2 (6 bases). Germline loops: CDR1 SEHNR, CDR2 FQNEAQ (reference sequence). V gave up 5 bases and J gave up 3 bases, with 17 bases separating them. CDR3 length: 15 amino acids. The CDR3 loop reads CASSEGTVYRYEQYF. Partial CDR3 DNA: TGTGCCAGCAGCGAAGGGACTGTGTACCGCTACGAG.

This clone was counted at least ten times. The read stops 3 residues short of the end of the CDR3; the missing end is completed from the germline J gene. The chain employs TRBV5-8 and TRBJ1-1, with 8 bases fitting TRBD1. The junction had 6 bases not matched to a gene; V was cut back by 4 bases and J by 4 bases. The germline CDR1 and CDR2 sequences are SGHTS and YDEGEE. This CDR3 contains 14 residues. The CDR3 DNA, read in part, is TGTGCCAGCAGCCTCAGGGGGCTCGGCACTGAA. Protein product: CASSLRGLGTE. The whole CDR3 sequence is CASSLRGLGTEAFF.

This clone came up a few times. From the germline J gene comes the end of the CDR3, since the read stops 3 residues before it. The V gene is TRBV7-2, the J gene TRBJ1-1, with unresolved D. This CDR3 has 15 amino acids. Trimming stripped 1 base from V and 4 bases from J, with 13 bases between. The germline V gene encodes CDR1 SGHTA and CDR2 FQGNSA. Incomplete CDR3 DNA: TGTGCCAGCAGCTTAGGGGCCGGGGTAGTCACTGAA. As protein: CASSLGAGVVTE. The full CDR3 reads CASSLGAGVVTEAFF.